This T cell receptor beta chain was sequenced for a study of tumor-infiltrating lymphocytes in localized non-small cell lung cancer. Turning to the study itself: The cohort mixed smokers and never-smokers, several histologies, and some post-neoadjuvant-chemotherapy samples. Study-wide points: TCRbeta sequencing showed higher T cell infiltration in tumors than uninvolved lung. Immunotypes IM1 and IM2 had similar TCR-derived T-cell fractions.

CDR3 length equals 12 residues. Germline V lookup: CDR1 SEHNR, CDR2 FQNEAQ (reference sequence). V shed 4 bases and J shed 3 bases, with 7 bases lying between them. Method: immunoSEQ multiplex PCR; TCRdb's copy keeps in-frame clones and lacks some. The table lists roughly 8,400 clones, 77% of them singletons. This clone occurred a few times. Its target is not known. The chain employs TRBV7-9 and TRBJ2-7; weak D call: TRBD2 (6 bases). The TCR was taken from a human donor with non-small cell lung cancer. The sequenced sample consisted of lung tumor tissue. The CDR3 region is CASSSDYYEQYF. CDR3 bases: TGTGCCAGCAGCTCGGACTACTACGAGCAGTACTTC.